The 14 T cell receptor beta chains presented below share a single source sample, sequenced in a study of cytomegalovirus exposure and HLA in healthy donors (dated by TCRdb to 2015 to 2018). The library was made by the immunoSEQ multiplex PCR assay. A mixture of 60 forward primers for TCR Vbeta segments and 13 reverse primers for TCR Jbeta segments was used in the multiplex PCR. Held by TCRdb, this immuneACCESS table contains in-frame sequences only and omits some clones. Under half of the omission traces to an unresolved V gene where checked; the cause of the rest is unknown. The table for this sample lists around 100,000 clones; around 64% of them were counted only once. The top ten clonotypes cover roughly 2% of the sample. Sequenced input: PBMCs. The receptors shown here come from a woman aged 25 to 39 in good health and CMV-seronegative.

V is TRBV9 and J is TRBJ2-3; 12 positions match TRBD1. The germline CDR1 and CDR2 sequences are SGDLS and YYNGEE. The length of the CDR3 is 15 residues. Unmatched junction bases numbered 5, after V lost 5 bases and J lost 4 bases. The CDR3: CASSGTGGVSDTQYF. The CDR3 coding sequence is TGTGCCAGCAGTGGGACAGGGGGCGTCTCAGATACGCAGTATTTT. The complete variable domain, with remaining parts taken from reference TRBV9 and TRBJ2-3, reads DSGVTQTPKHLITATGQRVTLRCSPRSGDLSVYWYQQSLDQGLQFLIQYYNGEERAKGNILERFSAQQFPDLHSELNLSSLELGDSALYFCASSGTGGVSDTQYFGPGTRLTVL.

This clone was seen only a few times. The chain combines TRBV4-3 with TRBJ1-1; D gene ambiguous. V dropped 0 bases and J dropped 4 bases, with 9 bases sitting between them. In germline, CDR1 is LGHNA, CDR2 YSLEER. The CDR3 length is 14 residues. CDR3 amino acids: CASSQDGGRTEAFF. In DNA, the CDR3 is TGCGCCAGCAGCCAAGACGGAGGACGCACTGAAGCTTTCTTT.

The V gene is TRBV10-3, the J gene TRBJ2-5, with D unresolved. Trimming took off 0 bases at V and 5 bases at J, with 13 bases between the two ends. CDR3 length equals 15 residues. Germline CDR1 and CDR2: ENHRY and SYGVKD. For the CDR3, the DNA is TGTGCCATCAGTGAGTCGGCTAGTTCGTTGGAGACCCAGTACTTC. This encodes CAISESASSLETQYF.

This clone was counted once. V usage is TRBV6-1 and J usage is TRBJ1-2; a possible D gene is TRBD1 (6 bases). This CDR3 comprises 14 residues. Trimming took 5 bases from V and 3 from J, leaving 13 bases between them. Germline CDR1 reads MNHNS; CDR2 reads SASEGT. The CDR3 DNA reads as TGTGCCAGCAGTCCCCCGGACAGCCACTATGGCTACACCTTC. It is translated as CASSPPDSHYGYTF.

The chain uses TRBV9 and TRBJ1-4, with TRBD1 identical over 7 bases. This CDR3 has 14 amino acids. The germline V gene encodes CDR1 SGDLS and CDR2 YYNGEE. The ends lost 3 bases at V and 6 bases at J; junction bases unmatched: 5. The chain's CDR3 is CASSATGNDEKLFF. The CDR3 DNA reads TGTGCCAGCAGCGCGACAGGGAACGATGAAAAACTGTTTTTT.

CDR3 in amino acids: CASSVTGQETQYF. CDR3 coding DNA: TGTGCCAGCAGCGTTACAGGACAAGAGACCCAGTACTTC. The J gene is TRBJ2-5, the V gene TRBV9, with D perhaps matching TRBD1 (5 bases). V was cut by 2 bases and J by 2 bases, with 7 bases left in between. CDR1 and CDR2 from the germline V gene are SGDLS and YYNGEE. The CDR3 runs to 13 residues.

The rearrangement links TRBV7-6 to TRBJ2-7, with 10 nucleotides matching TRBD2. Germline V lookup: CDR1 SGHVS, CDR2 FNYEAQ. V lost 1 base to trimming and J lost 0 bases; unmatched junction nucleotides: 6. CDR3 length equals 17 residues. CDR3 protein: CASSLGTSGPSSYEQYF. CDR3 in DNA: TGTGCCAGCAGCTTAGGGACTAGCGGCCCAAGCTCCTACGAGCAGTACTTC.

The rearrangement joins TRBV5-1 to TRBJ1-1, with D perhaps matching TRBD1 (5 bases). The V end was cut by 1 base, the J end by 0 bases, with 10 bases between. The germline CDR1 and CDR2 sequences are SGHRS and YFSETQ. There are 15 residues in the CDR3. The CDR3 protein is CASSLNGALNTEAFF. The DNA of the CDR3 is TGCGCCAGCAGCTTGAATGGGGCGTTGAACACTGAAGCTTTCTTT.

This clone was detected only a few times. This chain uses TRBV7-8 with TRBJ2-7; no definite D call. V was pared by 5 bases and J by 4 bases, with 24 bases between. This CDR3 spans 17 amino acids. Looked up from germline, CDR1 is SGHVS and CDR2 is FQNEAQ. CDR3 sequence reads: CASSNIQAGQLPYEQYF. As DNA, the CDR3 is TGTGCCAGCAGCAACATCCAGGCAGGTCAGCTACCTTACGAGCAGTACTTC. The entire variable domain, with the rest obtained from reference TRBV7-8 and TRBJ2-7, is as follows: GAGVSQSPRYKVAKRGQDVALRCDPISGHVSLFWYQQALGQGPEFLTYFQNEAQLDKSGLPSDRFFAERPEGSVSTLKIQRTQQEDSAVYLCASSNIQAGQLPYEQYFGPGTRLTVT.

The rearrangement links TRBV27 to TRBJ2-5, with D perhaps matching TRBD2 (5 bases). The germline V gene encodes CDR1 MNHEY and CDR2 SMNVEV (reference sequence). The CDR3 loop spans 19 amino acids. Deletions cut 3 bases from V and 2 bases from J, with 25 bases between. CDR3 sequence: CASSFRVSRAGGGQETQYF. The DNA of the CDR3 is TGTGCCAGCAGTTTTCGGGTTTCGCGGGCAGGAGGTGGGCAAGAGACCCAGTACTTC.

V and J are TRBV7-8 and TRBJ1-6; TRBD1 aligns across 8 bases. CDR1 is SGHVS and CDR2 is FQNEAQ in the germline V gene. J was trimmed by 4 bases and V by 5 bases; bases with no gene match: 4. This CDR3 is 15 amino acids long. CDR3 amino acids: CASSLGTGYNSPLHF. The CDR3 region has the DNA TGTGCCAGCAGCCTCGGGACAGGATATAATTCACCCCTCCACTTT.

This chain joins TRBV7-8 and TRBJ2-2; 10 nucleotides agree with TRBD1. V shed 5 bases and J 3 bases; nucleotides not matched to a gene: 3. Germline assignment: CDR1 SGHVS and CDR2 FQNEAQ. This CDR3 comprises 15 residues. Here the CDR3 reads CASSMTGGYTGELFF. CDR3 DNA sequence: TGTGCCAGCAGCATGACAGGGGGCTACACCGGGGAGCTGTTTTTT.

The rearrangement uses TRBV15 and TRBJ2-5; the D is unclear. Trimming stripped 9 bases from V and 3 bases from J, with 14 bases between. The CDR3 consists of 13 residues. Per the germline V gene, CDR1 is LNHNV and CDR2 is YYDKDF (reference sequence). The CDR3 reads CATSHAREETQYF. DNA of the CDR3: TGTGCCACTAGCCATGCCCGCGAAGAGACCCAGTACTTC.

This chain joins TRBV5-1 and TRBJ1-2, with a weak D call TRBD1 (6 bases). CDR1 and CDR2 (germline): SGHRS, YFSETQ. The ends were cut back, 3 bases at V and 4 bases at J, with 10 bases in the middle. The CDR3 extends over 13 amino acids. The CDR3 spells CASSSGTIYGYTF. For the CDR3, the DNA is TGCGCCAGCAGCTCCGGGACAATCTATGGCTACACCTTC.